This T cell receptor (beta chain) was captured by sequencing in a study of chemoradiotherapy in HPV16-positive cancers. Study-wide background: Functional T-cell assays on a couple of HPV16-positive patients' cells defined candidate HPV-specific clones and common TCR motifs. Study-wide results and limits: Candidate HPV-specific clones and E7-related TCR motifs grew in tumor during treatment. The functional HPV-specific definition rests on just a couple of HPV16-positive patients.

Samples were taken several times over chemoradiotherapy. For this clone: Its antigen is undetermined.

TCRdb's table, derived via immunoSEQ multiplex PCR, lists solely in-frame clones and lacks some. The data show several thousand clones, with less than 75% seen just once and 20% to 25% held by the top ten. The V end lost 1 base, the J end lost 8 bases, and 6 bases lay between the germline ends. Germline V gene lookup returns CDR1 SGHAT and CDR2 FQNNGV. The CDR3 contains 12 residues. The receptor was derived from a human donor with HPV-associated anogenital cancer. The rearrangement joins TRBV11-2 to TRBJ2-1, with unresolved D. Collection took place from a patient who underwent chemoradiotherapy. The CDR3 DNA follows: TGTGCCAGCAGCTTAGGCAGATATGAGCAGTTCTTC. Translation gives CASSLGRYEQFF.